This T cell receptor beta chain comes out of a study of shared clonotypes between healthy human individuals (dated by TCRdb to 2018 to 2021). Study-level background: A couple of women and a few men aged 18 to 49 years were included in the cohort. For each donor, three plates each were used for CD4 naive and CD4 memory, two plates were used for CD8 naive, and one plate was used for CD8 memory. The study deeply sequenced blood TCR repertoires of five healthy adults to estimate repertoire size and the extent of clonotype sharing between individuals. Libraries were prepared and TCR repertoires were sequenced by different laboratories using diverse techniques, in order to increase sequencing depth and limit assay-specific biases. Each donor's leukapheresis produced roughly between roughly 0.85 and 10 billion PBMCs.

The donors were healthy, HIV-negative adults with no recently reported acute infections or vaccinations. Every donor was a Caucasian adult residing in Nashville, Tennessee, USA. CD8 memory samples were composed of magnetically selected CD45RO+ cells combined with CCR7-negative CD45RA+ effector memory (TemRA) cells. After blood collection by leukapheresis, PBMCs were isolated using Ficoll-Histopaque density gradient centrifugation and then cryopreserved in the vapor phase of liquid nitrogen. Analytical flow cytometry was used to check the purity and quantity of each magnetically sorted T cell population. From each sorted fraction, genomic DNA was isolated and quantified by UV absorbance on a Nanodrop 2000c. About this clone: It lacks a known antigen. No base quality information exists; no much larger clone differs at one position.

TCR CDR3 regions were amplified from genomic DNA by multiplex PCR using the deep immunoSEQ assay. Extracted genomic DNA from each cell subset was spread evenly across all wells of several immunoSEQ 96-well plates, with each plate serving as a replicate. For sorted subsets, about 200 ng genomic DNA, equal to about 30,000 T cell genomes, was loaded into each replicate PCR. Purified libraries were quantified with a Qubit 3.0 fluorometer, sized on a Bioanalyzer 2100, and re-quantified with the KAPA Library Quantification kit. A separate single-read 150-cycle Illumina NextSeq 550 flow cell was used to sequence each immunoSEQ 96-well plate. Per the original workflow: Because the immunoSEQ output held only junctional sequences and lacked quality scores, the filtering could not match the filtering applied to full-length reads. Sequences were annotated with PyIR, a Python wrapper for IgBLAST v1.9, using IMGT germline references to assign V/J genes and CDR3. Any read was removed if the V/J assignment was weak (E-value above 1e-6), the CDR3 was missing, or the read contained stop codons, out-of-frame junctions, or ambiguous translated residues. V3J clonotypes were defined by identical inferred V gene, J gene, and CDR3 amino acid sequence. The percentage overlap between two repertoires was calculated by dividing the number of shared unique clonotypes by the size of the smaller repertoire. Richness of each repertoire was evaluated using RTK rarefaction, the Chao1 estimator, and Recon v2.1 estimates of unobserved clonotypes. For all TCRbeta clonotypes obtained by the gDNA method from a few donors, generation probabilities were computed with OLGA. TCRdb took over this immuneACCESS table, retaining in-frame rearrangements with V and J assigned. Such tables are incomplete; in checked studies, under half of the missing clones stem from an unresolved V gene, and the remainder is unexplained. D and trimming were read from the DNA, whereas the V and J calls and clone size are those reported in that table. In this sample the table shows about 690,000 clones, roughly 91% of which occur a single time. The ten largest account for 30% to 40% of the sample.

The paper as a whole reports these results and caveats: Sharing across a few donors was observed for approximately 5% of naive CD4, under 4% of naive CD8, about 2.5% of memory CD4, and around 0.4% of memory CD8 clonotypes. Because the study included only a small number of donors, the genetic and exposure-history diversity represented was limited. Sampling was restricted to blood, and TCR repertoires in tissues likely differ from the TCR repertoires found in blood. Incomplete sequencing was indicated by rarefaction of sorted-subset datasets, despite the large sequencing depth. Compared with non-shared clonotypes, the clonotypes found in all four sorted-subset donors had higher generation probabilities. Pairwise subsampling led to the expectation that sequencing depth would affect the degree of clonotype sharing among donors. Naive subsets generally had larger estimated clonotype richness than memory subsets did.

The germline V gene provides CDR1 LGHNA and CDR2 YNFKEQ. The CDR3 runs 16 amino acids, cysteine and phenylalanine included. Only CDR3 DNA remains: 48 bases, in frame from the first base. The V and J ends are trimmed by 1 base and 6 bases, leaving 16 bases between them. Rearrangement joined TRBV4-2 to TRBJ2-1, with the D gene call left open. The specimen was memory CD8+ T cells from PBMCs. The sample's cell subset or site label is to be understood as: CD45RO+ cells pooled with CCR7-negative TemRA cells. The source of this sequence is a man in his late teens or twenties in good health. Some clones in this sample may be carry-over from other donors' samples. The CDR3 protein is CASSQVSSDPSNEQFF. At the DNA level, the sequence is TGTGCCAGCAGCCAAGTTTCGAGCGACCCCTCCAATGAGCAGTTCTTC.